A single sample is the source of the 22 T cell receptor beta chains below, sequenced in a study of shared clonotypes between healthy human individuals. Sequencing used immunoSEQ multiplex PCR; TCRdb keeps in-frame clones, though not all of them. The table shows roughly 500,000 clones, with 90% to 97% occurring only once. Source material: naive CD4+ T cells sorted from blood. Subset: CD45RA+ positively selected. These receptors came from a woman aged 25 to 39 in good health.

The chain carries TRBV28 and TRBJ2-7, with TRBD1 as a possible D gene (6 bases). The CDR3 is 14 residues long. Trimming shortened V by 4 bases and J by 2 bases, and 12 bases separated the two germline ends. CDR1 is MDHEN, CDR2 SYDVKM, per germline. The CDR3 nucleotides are TGTGCCAGCAGTTCCGGGACACAACCCTACGAGCAGTACTTC. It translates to CASSSGTQPYEQYF.

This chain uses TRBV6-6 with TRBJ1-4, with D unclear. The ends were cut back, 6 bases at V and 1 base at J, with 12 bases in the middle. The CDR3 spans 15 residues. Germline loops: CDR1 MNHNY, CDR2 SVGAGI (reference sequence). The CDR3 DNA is TGTGCCAGCAGCCGAGATCTTGGAACTAATGAAAAACTGTTTTTT. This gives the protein CASSRDLGTNEKLFF.

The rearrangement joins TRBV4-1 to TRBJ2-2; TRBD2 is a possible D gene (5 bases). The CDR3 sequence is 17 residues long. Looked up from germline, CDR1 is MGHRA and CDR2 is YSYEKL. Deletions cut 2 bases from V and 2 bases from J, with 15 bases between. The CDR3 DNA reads TGCGCCAGCAGCCAATTCCCCCCTAGCCGCAACACCGGGGAGCTGTTTTTT. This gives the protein CASSQFPPSRNTGELFF.

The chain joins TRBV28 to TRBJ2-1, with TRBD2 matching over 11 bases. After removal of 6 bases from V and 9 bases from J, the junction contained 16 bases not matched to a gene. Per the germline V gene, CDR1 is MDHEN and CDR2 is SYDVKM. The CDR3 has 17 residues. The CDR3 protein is CASSSLSSGRIGGEQFF. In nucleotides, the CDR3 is TGTGCCAGCAGCTCCCTCTCTAGCGGGAGGATCGGTGGTGAGCAGTTCTTC. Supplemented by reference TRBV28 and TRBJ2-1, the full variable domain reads DVKVTQSSRYLVKRTGEKVFLECVQDMDHENMFWYRQDPGLGLRLIYFSYDVKMKEKGDIPEGYSVSREKKERFSLILESASTNQTSMYLCASSSLSSGRIGGEQFFGPGTRLTVL.

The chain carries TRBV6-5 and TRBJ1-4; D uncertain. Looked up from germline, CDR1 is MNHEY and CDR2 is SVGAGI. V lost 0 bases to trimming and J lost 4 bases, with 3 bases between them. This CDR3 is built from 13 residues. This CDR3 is CASSYSGNEKLFF. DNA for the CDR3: TGTGCCAGCAGTTACTCGGGTAATGAAAAACTGTTTTTT.

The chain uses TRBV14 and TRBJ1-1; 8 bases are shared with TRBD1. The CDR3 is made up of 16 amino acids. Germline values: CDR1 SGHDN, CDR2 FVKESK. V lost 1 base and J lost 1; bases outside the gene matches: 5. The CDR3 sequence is CASSQGGTGGNTEAFF. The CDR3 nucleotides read TGTGCCAGCAGCCAAGGGGGTACAGGGGGGAACACTGAAGCTTTCTTT.

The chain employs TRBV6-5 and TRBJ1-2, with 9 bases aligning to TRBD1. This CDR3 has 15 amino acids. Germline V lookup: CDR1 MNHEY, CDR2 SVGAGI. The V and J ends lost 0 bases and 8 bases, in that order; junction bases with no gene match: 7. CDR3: CASSYSGTGLGGYTF. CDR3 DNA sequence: TGTGCCAGCAGTTACTCCGGGACAGGGCTTGGCGGCTACACCTTC.

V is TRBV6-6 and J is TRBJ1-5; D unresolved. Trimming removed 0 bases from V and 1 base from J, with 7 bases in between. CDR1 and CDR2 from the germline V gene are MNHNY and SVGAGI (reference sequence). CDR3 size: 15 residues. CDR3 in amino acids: CASSYSKVSNQPQHF. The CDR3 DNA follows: TGTGCCAGCAGTTACTCGAAAGTGAGCAATCAGCCCCAGCATTTT.

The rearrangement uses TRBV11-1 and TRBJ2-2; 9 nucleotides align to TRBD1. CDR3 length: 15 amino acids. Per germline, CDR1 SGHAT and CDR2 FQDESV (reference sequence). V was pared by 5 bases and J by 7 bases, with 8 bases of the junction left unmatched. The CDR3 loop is CASSTGQGRGGELFF. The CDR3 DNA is TGTGCCAGCAGCACCGGACAGGGGCGGGGCGGGGAGCTGTTTTTT.

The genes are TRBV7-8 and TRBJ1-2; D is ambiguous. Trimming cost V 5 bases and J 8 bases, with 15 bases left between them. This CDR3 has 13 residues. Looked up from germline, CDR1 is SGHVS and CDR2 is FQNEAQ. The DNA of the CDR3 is TGTGCCAGCAGCACAACCTGGAGCGGGGGCTACACCTTC. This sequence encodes CASSTTWSGGYTF.

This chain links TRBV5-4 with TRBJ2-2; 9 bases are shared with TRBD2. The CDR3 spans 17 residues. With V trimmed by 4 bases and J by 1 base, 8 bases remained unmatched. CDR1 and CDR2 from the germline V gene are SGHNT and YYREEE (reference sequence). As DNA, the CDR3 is TGTGCCAGCAGCATCAACCCGACTAGCGGGAACACCGGGGAGCTGTTTTTT. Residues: CASSINPTSGNTGELFF.

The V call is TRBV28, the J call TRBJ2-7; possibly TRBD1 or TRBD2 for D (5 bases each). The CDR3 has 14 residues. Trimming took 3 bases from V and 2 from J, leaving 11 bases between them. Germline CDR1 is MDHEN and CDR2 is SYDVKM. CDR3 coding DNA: TGTGCCAGCAGTTTCGGGGACGGAACCTACGAGCAGTACTTC. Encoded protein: CASSFGDGTYEQYF. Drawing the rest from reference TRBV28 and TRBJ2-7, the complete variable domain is DVKVTQSSRYLVKRTGEKVFLECVQDMDHENMFWYRQDPGLGLRLIYFSYDVKMKEKGDIPEGYSVSREKKERFSLILESASTNQTSMYLCASSFGDGTYEQYFGPGTRLTVT.

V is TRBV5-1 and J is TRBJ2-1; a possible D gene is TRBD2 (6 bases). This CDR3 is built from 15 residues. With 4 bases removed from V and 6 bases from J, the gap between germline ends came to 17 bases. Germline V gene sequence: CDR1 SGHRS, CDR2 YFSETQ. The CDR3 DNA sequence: TGCGCCAGCAGCCCGACTACTATAGCGGTCAATGAGCAGTTCTTC. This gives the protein CASSPTTIAVNEQFF.

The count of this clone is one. CDR3 residues: CASSPTGTSYEQYF. CDR3 DNA: TGTGCCAGCTCACCAACGGGTACCTCCTACGAGCAGTACTTC. The genes are TRBV18 and TRBJ2-7; D unclear. With 2 bases removed from V and 0 bases from J, the gap between germline ends came to 8 bases. Germline V gene sequence: CDR1 KGHSH, CDR2 LQKENI. The length of the CDR3 is 14 residues.

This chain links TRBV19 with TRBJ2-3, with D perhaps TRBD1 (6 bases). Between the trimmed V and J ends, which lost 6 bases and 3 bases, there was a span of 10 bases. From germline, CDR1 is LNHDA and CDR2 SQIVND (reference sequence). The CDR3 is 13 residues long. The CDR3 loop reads CASRRGRTDTQYF. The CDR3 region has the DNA TGTGCCAGTAGGAGGGGGAGAACAGATACGCAGTATTTT.

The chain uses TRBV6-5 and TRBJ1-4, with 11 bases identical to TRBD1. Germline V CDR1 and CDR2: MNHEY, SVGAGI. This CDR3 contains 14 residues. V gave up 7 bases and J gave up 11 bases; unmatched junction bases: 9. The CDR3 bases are TGTGCCAGCACCCCCGAGTGGGACAGGGGGAAACTGTTTTTT. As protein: CASTPEWDRGKLFF.

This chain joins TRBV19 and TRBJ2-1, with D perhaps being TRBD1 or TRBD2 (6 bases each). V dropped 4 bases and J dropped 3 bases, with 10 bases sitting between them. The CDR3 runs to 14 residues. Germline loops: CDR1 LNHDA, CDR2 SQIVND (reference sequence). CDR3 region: CASSKGDFYNEQFF. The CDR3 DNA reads TGTGCCAGTAGTAAGGGGGACTTCTACAATGAGCAGTTCTTC.

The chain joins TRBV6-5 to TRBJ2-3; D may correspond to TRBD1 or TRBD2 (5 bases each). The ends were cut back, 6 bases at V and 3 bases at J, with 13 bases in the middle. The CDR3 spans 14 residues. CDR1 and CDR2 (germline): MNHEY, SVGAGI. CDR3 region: CASSRDVGTDTQYF. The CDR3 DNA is TGTGCCAGCAGCCGGGACGTAGGAACAGATACGCAGTATTTT.

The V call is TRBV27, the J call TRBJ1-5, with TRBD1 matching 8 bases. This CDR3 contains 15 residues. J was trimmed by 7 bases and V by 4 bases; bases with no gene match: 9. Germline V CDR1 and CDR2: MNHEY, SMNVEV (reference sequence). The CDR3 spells CASSSLGTGWQPQHF. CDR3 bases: TGTGCCAGCAGTTCGTTAGGGACAGGATGGCAGCCCCAGCATTTT.

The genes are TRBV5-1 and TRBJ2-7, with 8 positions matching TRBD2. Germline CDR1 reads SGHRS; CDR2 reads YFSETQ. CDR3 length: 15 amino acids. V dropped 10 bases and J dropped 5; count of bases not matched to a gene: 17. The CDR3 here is CALSRGGQGENEQYF. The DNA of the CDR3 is TGCGCCCTCAGCCGGGGGGGGCAGGGAGAGAACGAGCAGTACTTC.

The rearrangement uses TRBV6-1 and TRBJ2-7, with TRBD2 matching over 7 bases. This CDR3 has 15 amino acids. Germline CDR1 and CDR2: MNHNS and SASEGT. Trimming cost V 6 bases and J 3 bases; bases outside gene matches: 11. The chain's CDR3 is CASRGGTTVLYEQYF. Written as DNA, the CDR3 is TGTGCCAGCAGGGGCGGGACTACGGTTCTCTACGAGCAGTACTTC.

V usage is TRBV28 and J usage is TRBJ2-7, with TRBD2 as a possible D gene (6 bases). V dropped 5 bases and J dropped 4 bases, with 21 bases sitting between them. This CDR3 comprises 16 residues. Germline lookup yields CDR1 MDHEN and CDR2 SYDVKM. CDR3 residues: CASSTPRDLIIYEQYF. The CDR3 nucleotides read TGTGCCAGCAGTACTCCTCGGGACTTGATTATATACGAGCAGTACTTC.